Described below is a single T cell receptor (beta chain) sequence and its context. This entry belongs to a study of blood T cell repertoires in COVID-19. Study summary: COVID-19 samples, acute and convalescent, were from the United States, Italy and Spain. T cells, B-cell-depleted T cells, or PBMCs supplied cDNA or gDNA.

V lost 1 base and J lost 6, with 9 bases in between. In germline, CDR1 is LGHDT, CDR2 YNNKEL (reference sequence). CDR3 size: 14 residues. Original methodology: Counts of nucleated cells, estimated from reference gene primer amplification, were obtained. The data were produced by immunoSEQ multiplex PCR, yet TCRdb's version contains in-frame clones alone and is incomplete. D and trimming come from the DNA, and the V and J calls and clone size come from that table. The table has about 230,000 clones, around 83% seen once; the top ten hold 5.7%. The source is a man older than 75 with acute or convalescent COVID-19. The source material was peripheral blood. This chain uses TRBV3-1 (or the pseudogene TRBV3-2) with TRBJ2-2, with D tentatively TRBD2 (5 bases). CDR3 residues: CASSQGERAGELFF. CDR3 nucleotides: TGTGCCAGCAGCCAAGGGGAGAGGGCCGGGGAGCTGTTTTTT.